The sequence of this TCR beta chain was determined in a study of shared clonotypes between healthy human individuals. Regarding the study as a whole: Blood was the only sampled material, and tissue repertoires likely differ. Generally, naive subsets (rather than memory subsets) showed larger estimated richness.

Germline-derived CDR1 and CDR2 are LNHDA and SQIVND (reference sequence). Between the trimmed V and J ends, which lost 4 bases and 2 bases, there was a span of 14 bases. There are 15 residues in the CDR3. Per the original data handling: ImmunoSEQ output held junction-only sequences without quality scores, so filtering differed. Data came from immunoSEQ multiplex PCR; TCRdb stores just in-frame clones and leaves some out. The V and J calls and clone size were taken over from that table, and D and trimming were inferred from the DNA. Counted here are approximately 1.4 million clones, roughly 98% occurring once; the ten biggest clones make up approximately 0.44%. As regards this clone: Its antigen is still unknown.

The TCR originated in a man in his thirties or forties in good health. Sequenced: naive CD4+ T cells sorted from blood. Regarding subset: CD45RA+ positively selected. The genes are TRBV19 and TRBJ2-5, with a possible D match to TRBD1 (6 bases). The CDR3 DNA reads as TGTGCCAGTAGTACCCTGACAGGCTTTCAAGAGACCCAGTACTTC. Translated: CASSTLTGFQETQYF.